These T cell receptor beta chains were read from a single sample in a study of control samples from healthy donors and cancer patients. Measured with immunoSEQ multiplex PCR; TCRdb has only the in-frame clones, and not every one. The profile shows about 170,000 clones, around 94% of them singletons. Sequenced material: blood. These TCRs come from a woman between 18 and 29 years old in good health. Each CDR3 is given with its conserved first and last residue. The D gene is left open where the match is weak. Some rows have no size entry. The others give once, few or many, or a class for an expanded clone.

>NA|TRBV19|NA|TRBJ2-1
TGTGCCGTCGGAGCGGGTATCTCCTACAATGAGCAGTTCTTC
CAVGAGISYNEQFF
>TRBD2|TRBV5-1|NA|TRBJ2-1
TGCGCCAGCAGCAGTGAGCGGGGCTCCTACAATGAGCAGTTCTTC
CASSSERGSYNEQFF
>TRBD1|TRBV9|NA|TRBJ1-4
TGTGCCAGCAGCGGACGACAGGGCGGGACTAATGAAAAACTGTTTTTT
CASSGRQGGTNEKLFF
>NA|TRBV5-1|NA|TRBJ1-2
TGCGCCAGCAGTTGGGAAGATCAGAGCTATGGCTACACCTTC
CASSWEDQSYGYTF
>NA|TRBV24-1|NA|TRBJ2-5
TGTGCCACCAGTGATTCCGGGACGGATCCGGAGACCCAGTACTTC
CATSDSGTDPETQYF
>NA|TRBV19|NA|TRBJ1-2
TGTGCCAGTAGTCTCCTGGGGCAGGGGCTGGGCTACACCTTC
CASSLLGQGLGYTF
>TRBD1|TRBV19|NA|TRBJ1-5
TGTGCCACCGGGACAGGAAATCAGCCCCAGCATTTT
CATGTGNQPQHF
>NA|TRBV9|NA|TRBJ1-2
TGTGCCAGCAGCGTAGGATCGGGCAAGGAGGGCACCTTC
CASSVGSGKEGTF
>NA|TRBV9|NA|TRBJ1-1
TGTGCCAGCAGCGTAGATTCCCTACCCAACACTGAAGCTTTCTTT
CASSVDSLPNTEAFF
>NA|TRBV7-2|NA|TRBJ1-4
TGTGCCAGCAGCAGATCAGGGAGTGGGGAAAAACTGTTTTTT
CASSRSGSGEKLFF
>TRBD1|TRBV24-1|NA|TRBJ2-5
TGTGCCACCAGTGCTGGGACAGGGAGGGTAGAGACCCAGTACTTC
CATSAGTGRVETQYF
>NA|TRBV24-1|once|TRBJ1-1
TGTGCCACCACCAAGGGCACTGAAGCTTTCTTT
CATTKGTEAFF
>TRBD2|TRBV4-1|NA|TRBJ2-1
TGCGCCAGCAGCCAAGCCTTTAGCGGGGGGGCCGATGAGCAGTTCTTC
CASSQAFSGGADEQFF
>TRBD1|TRBV5-6|NA|TRBJ2-7
TGTGCCAGCAGCTCCCTCAAGGGGGCGGAGCGCCTCTACGAGCAGTACTTC
CASSSLKGAERLYEQYF
>TRBD1|TRBV5-1|NA|TRBJ2-5
TGCGCCAGCAGCTCATCCGGACAGGCCCAAGAGACCCAGTACTTC
CASSSSGQAQETQYF
>TRBD2|TRBV27|NA|TRBJ2-1
TGTGCCAGCAGTTTGTTTCCCATCGGGCTAGCGGGAGCCAATGAGCAGTTCTTC
CASSLFPIGLAGANEQFF
>TRBD2|TRBV9|once|TRBJ2-1
TGTGCCAGCAGCGTAGGGGCTAGCGGCAATGAGCAGTTCTTC
CASSVGASGNEQFF
>NA|TRBV6-5|NA|TRBJ1-1
TGTGCCAGCAGTTACTCGGGTCCCCCCGGCGTCACTGAAGCTTTCTTT
CASSYSGPPGVTEAFF
>NA|TRBV10-1|NA|TRBJ1-2
TGCGCCAGCAGTGAGTCGATAGGTTCTCTCTATGGCTACACCTTC
CASSESIGSLYGYTF
>TRBD1|TRBV2|NA|TRBJ2-5
TGTGCCAGCAGTAGGGGACAGGGAATGTACGAGACCCAGTACTTC
CASSRGQGMYETQYF
>NA|TRBV12-3/TRBV12-4|NA|TRBJ1-1
TGTGCCAGCAGTTTAGGGGCCGACACTGAAGCTTTCTTT
CASSLGADTEAFF
>NA|TRBV4-3|NA|TRBJ1-4
TGCGCCAGCAGCCAAGTCGGGGAAAAACTGTTTTTT
CASSQVGEKLFF
>NA|TRBV27|NA|TRBJ1-2
TGTGCCAGCAGTTTGACAGCGGGCTATGGCTACACCTTC
CASSLTAGYGYTF
>NA|TRBV4-3|NA|TRBJ1-4
TGCGCCAGCAGCCAAGGGTCAGTTGTAACTAATGAAAAACTGTTTTTT
CASSQGSVVTNEKLFF
>NA|TRBV7-2|NA|TRBJ1-1
TGTGCCAGCAGCTCCAGGGAGGACACTGAAGCTTTCTTT
CASSSREDTEAFF
>TRBD1|TRBV5-6|NA|TRBJ2-6
TGTGCCAGCCGGACACAGGGGTCTGGGGCCAACGTCCTGACTTTC
CASRTQGSGANVLTF
>NA|TRBV3-1/TRBV3-2|NA|TRBJ2-7
TGTGCCAGCAGCCAAGATCAGCGGGCCTCCTACGAGCAGTACTTC
CASSQDQRASYEQYF